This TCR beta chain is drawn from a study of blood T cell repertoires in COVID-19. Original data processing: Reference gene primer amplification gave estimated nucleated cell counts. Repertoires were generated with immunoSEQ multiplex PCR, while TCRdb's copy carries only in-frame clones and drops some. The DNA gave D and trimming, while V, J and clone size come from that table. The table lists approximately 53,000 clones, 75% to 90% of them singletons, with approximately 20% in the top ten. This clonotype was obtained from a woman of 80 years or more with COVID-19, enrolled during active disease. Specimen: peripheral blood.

The CDR3 DNA sequence: TGTGCCAGCAGCTTAGTAGCGGGGGGGAGTTCCTACGAGCAGTACTTC. This gives the protein CASSLVAGGSSYEQYF. The V gene is TRBV11-2, the J gene TRBJ2-7, with TRBD2 matching 11 bases. V shed 1 base and J 1 base; nucleotides not matched to a gene: 3. CDR1 and CDR2 from the germline V gene are SGHAT and FQNNGV. The length of the CDR3 is 16 residues. The whole variable domain, filled in from reference TRBV11-2 and TRBJ2-7, reads EAGVAQSPRYKIIEKRQSVAFWCNPISGHATLYWYQQILGQGPKLLIQFQNNGVVDDSQLPKDRFSAERLKGVDSTLKIQPAKLEDSAVYLCASSLVAGGSSYEQYFGPGTRLTVT.